This TCR beta chain is from a study of cytomegalovirus exposure and HLA in healthy donors. About the study: Researchers previously reported finding about 110 million unique TCR beta sequences from roughly 200 million T cells.

CDR3 size: 14 residues. CDR1 and CDR2 from the germline V gene are MNHEY and SVGAGI. The germline V and J ends were trimmed by 2 bases and 2 bases, with 8 bases remaining between them. Primers: 60 Vbeta forward and 13 Jbeta reverse. This table comes from immunoSEQ multiplex PCR, and its TCRdb copy is limited to in-frame clones, with some not included. This repertoire shows under 150,000 clones, 82% found once; its top ten account for around 2.4%. This rearrangement joins TRBV6-5 to TRBJ2-3, with D hard to call. The specimen sequenced was PBMCs. The TCR comes from a male donor in good health and CMV-seronegative. The CDR3 nucleotides read TGTGCCAGCAGTTACGCCCAGGACACAGATACGCAGTATTTT. Protein sequence: CASSYAQDTDTQYF.